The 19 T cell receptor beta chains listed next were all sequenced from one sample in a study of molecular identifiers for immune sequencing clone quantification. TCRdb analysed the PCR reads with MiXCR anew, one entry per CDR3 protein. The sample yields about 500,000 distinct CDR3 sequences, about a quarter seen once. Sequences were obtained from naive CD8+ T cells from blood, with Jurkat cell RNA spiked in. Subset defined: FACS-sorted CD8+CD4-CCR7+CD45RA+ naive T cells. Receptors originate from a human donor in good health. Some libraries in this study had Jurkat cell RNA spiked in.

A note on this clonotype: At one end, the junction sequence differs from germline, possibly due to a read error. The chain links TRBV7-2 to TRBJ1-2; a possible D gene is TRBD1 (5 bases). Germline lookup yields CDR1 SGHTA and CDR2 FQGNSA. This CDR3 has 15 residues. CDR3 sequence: CAGSLAGEWVYGYTF. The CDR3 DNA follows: TGTGCCGGCAGCTTAGCGGGGGAGTGGGTCTATGGCTACACCTTC.

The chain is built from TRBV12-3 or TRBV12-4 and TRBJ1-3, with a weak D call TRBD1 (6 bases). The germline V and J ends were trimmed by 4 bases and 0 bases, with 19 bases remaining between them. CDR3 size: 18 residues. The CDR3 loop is CASSYPPSQGPSGNTIYF. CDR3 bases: TGTGCCAGCAGTTACCCCCCAAGCCAGGGGCCCTCTGGAAACACCATATATTTT.

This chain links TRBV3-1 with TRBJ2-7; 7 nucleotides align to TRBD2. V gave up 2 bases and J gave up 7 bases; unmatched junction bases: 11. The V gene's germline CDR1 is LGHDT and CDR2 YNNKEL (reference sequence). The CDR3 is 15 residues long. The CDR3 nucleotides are TGTGCCAGCAGCCAAACGGGCCGAGCGGGGTTTGAGCAGTACTTC. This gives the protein CASSQTGRAGFEQYF.

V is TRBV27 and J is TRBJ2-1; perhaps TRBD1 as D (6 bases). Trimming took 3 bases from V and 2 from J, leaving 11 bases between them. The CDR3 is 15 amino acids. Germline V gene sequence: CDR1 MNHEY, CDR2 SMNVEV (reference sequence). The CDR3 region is CASSLSQGPYNEQFF. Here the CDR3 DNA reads TGTGCCAGCAGTTTGTCTCAGGGGCCCTACAATGAGCAGTTCTTC.

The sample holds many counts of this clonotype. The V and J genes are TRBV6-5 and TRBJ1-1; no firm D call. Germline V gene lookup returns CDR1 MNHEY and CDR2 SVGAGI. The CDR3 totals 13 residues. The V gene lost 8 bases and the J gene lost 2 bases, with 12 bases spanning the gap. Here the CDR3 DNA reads TGTGCCAGCCAATGGACGGCTAACACTGAAGCTTTCTTT. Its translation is CASQWTANTEAFF.

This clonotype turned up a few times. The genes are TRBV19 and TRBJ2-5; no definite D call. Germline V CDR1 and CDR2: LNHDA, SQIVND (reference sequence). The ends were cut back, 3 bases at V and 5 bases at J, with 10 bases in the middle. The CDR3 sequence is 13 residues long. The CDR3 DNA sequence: TGTGCCAGTAGTATGTGGGGATTCGAGACCCAGTACTTC. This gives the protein CASSMWGFETQYF.

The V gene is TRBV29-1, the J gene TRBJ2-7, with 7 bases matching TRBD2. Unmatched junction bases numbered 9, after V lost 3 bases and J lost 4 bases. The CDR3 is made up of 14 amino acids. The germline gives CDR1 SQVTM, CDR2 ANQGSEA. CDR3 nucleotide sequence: TGCAGCGTTGAGTCGGGCGGGAGTCGTTACGAGCAGTACTTC. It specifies CSVESGGSRYEQYF.

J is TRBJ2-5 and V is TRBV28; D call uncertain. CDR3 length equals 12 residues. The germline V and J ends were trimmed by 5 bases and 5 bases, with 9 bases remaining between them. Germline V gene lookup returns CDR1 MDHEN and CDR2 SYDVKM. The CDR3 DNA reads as TGTGCCAGCAGTCCGCGCAGGGAGACCCAGTACTTC. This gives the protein CASSPRRETQYF. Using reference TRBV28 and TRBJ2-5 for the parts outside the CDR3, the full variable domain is DVKVTQSSRYLVKRTGEKVFLECVQDMDHENMFWYRQDPGLGLRLIYFSYDVKMKEKGDIPEGYSVSREKKERFSLILESASTNQTSMYLCASSPRRETQYFGPGTRLLVL.

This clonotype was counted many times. CDR3: CASSYSINSGTLDTQYF. The CDR3 region has the DNA TGTGCCAGCAGTTACTCGATCAATAGCGGGACGTTGGATACGCAGTATTTT. The chain uses TRBV6-5 and TRBJ2-3, with 8 bases that match TRBD2. Germline CDR1 MNHEY, CDR2 SVGAGI. The CDR3 covers 17 residues. V was pared by 0 bases and J by 6 bases, with 11 bases of the junction left unmatched.

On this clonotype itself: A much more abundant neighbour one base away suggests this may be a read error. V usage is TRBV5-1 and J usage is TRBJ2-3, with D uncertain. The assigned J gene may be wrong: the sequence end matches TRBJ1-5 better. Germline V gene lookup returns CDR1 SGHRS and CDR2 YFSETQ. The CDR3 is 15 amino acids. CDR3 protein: CASSFGLAVTDTQHF. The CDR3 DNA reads TGCGCCAGCAGCTTTGGACTAGCGGTCACAGATACGCAGCATTTT.

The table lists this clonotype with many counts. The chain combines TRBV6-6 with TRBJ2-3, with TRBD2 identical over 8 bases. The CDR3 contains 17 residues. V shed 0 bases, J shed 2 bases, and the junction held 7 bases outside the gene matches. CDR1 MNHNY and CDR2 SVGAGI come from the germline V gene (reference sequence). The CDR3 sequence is CASSYSTRGGLTDTQYF. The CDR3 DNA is TGTGCCAGCAGTTACTCGACCCGCGGGGGGCTCACAGATACGCAGTATTTT.

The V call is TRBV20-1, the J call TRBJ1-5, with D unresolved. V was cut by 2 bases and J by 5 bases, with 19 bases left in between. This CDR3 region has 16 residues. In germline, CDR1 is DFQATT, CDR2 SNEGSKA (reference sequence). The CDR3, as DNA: TGCAGTGCTAGAAATACCCTCGAGGGATTAGATCAGCCCCAGCATTTT. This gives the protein CSARNTLEGLDQPQHF.

The CDR3 spells CASSPPLSGRHRLETQYF. The CDR3 DNA sequence: TGTGCCAGCAGCCCCCCGCTTTCGGGACGACACCGACTAGAGACCCAGTACTTC. The chain combines TRBV7-6 with TRBJ2-5; D may match TRBD1 or TRBD2 (5 bases each). The CDR3 runs 18 residues. The ends were cut back, 5 bases at V and 4 bases at J, with 26 bases in the middle. Germline assignment: CDR1 SGHVS and CDR2 FNYEAQ. The entire variable domain, with the rest obtained from reference TRBV7-6 and TRBJ2-5, is as follows: GAGVSQSPRYKVTKRGQDVALRCDPISGHVSLYWYRQALGQGPEFLTYFNYEAQQDKSGLPNDRFSAERPEGSISTLTIQRTEQRDSAMYRCASSPPLSGRHRLETQYFGPGTRLLVL.

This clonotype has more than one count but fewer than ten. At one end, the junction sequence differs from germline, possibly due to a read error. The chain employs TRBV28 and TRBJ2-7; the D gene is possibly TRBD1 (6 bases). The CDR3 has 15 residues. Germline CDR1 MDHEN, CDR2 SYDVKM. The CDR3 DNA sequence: TGTGCCAGCAGTTTATTGGACAGTTACTCCTATGAGCAGTACTTC. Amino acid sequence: CASSLLDSYSYEQYF.

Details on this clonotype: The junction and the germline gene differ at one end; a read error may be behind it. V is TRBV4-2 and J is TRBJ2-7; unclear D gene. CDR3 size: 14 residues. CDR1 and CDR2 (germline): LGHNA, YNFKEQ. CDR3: CASGHERNSYEQYF. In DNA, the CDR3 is TGTGCCAGCGGCCACGAAAGGAACTCCTACGAGCAGTACTTC.

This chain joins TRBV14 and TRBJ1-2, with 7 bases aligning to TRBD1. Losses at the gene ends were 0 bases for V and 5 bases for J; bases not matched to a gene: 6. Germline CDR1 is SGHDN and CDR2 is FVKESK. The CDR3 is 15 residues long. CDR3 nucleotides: TGTGCCAGCAGCCAAGAGGGGGACAGATTATATGGCTACACCTTC. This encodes CASSQEGDRLYGYTF.

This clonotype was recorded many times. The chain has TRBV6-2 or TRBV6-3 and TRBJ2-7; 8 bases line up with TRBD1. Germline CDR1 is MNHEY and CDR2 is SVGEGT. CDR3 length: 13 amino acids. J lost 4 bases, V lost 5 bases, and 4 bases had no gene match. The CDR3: CASSAGGSYEQYF. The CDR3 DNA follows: TGTGCCAGCAGTGCAGGGGGCTCGTACGAGCAGTACTTC.

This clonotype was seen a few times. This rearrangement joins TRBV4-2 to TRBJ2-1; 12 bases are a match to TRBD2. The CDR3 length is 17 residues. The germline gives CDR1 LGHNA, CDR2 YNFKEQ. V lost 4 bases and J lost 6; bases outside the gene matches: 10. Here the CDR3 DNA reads TGTGCCAGCAGCCCTCACCCAACTAGCGGGGGGTTCAATGAGCAGTTCTTC. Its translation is CASSPHPTSGGFNEQFF.

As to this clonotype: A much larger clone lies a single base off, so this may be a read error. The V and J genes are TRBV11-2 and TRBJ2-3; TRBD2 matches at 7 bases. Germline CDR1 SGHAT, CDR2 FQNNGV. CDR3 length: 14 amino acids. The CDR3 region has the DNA TGTGCCAGCAGCTTGGGAGGGCTCACAGCTACGCAGTATTTT. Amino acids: CASSLGGLTATQYF. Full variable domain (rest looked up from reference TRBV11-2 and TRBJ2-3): EAGVAQSPRYKIIEKRQSVAFWCNPISGHATLYWYQQILGQGPKLLIQFQNNGVVDDSQLPKDRFSAERLKGVDSTLKIQPAKLEDSAVYLCASSLGGLTATQYFGPGTRLTVL.